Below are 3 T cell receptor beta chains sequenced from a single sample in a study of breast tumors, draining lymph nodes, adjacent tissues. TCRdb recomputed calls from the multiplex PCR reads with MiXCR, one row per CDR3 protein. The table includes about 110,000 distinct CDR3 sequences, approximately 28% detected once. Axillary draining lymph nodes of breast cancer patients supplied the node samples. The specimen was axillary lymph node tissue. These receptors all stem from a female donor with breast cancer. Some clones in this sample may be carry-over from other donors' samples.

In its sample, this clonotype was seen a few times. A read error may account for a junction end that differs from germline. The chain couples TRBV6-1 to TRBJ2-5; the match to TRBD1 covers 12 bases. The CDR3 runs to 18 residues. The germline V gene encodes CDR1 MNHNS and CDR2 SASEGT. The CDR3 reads CACSEVGDRGRFWETQYF. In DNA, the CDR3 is TGTGCCTGCAGTGAAGTGGGGGACAGGGGGCGATTTTGGGAGACCCAGTACTTC.

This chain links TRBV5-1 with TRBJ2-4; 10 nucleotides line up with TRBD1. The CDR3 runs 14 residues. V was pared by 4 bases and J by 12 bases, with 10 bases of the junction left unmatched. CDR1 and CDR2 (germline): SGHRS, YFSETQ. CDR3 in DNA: TGCGCCAGCAGCCCGGGACAGGGGAATGACACTCAGTACTTC. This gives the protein CASSPGQGNDTQYF.

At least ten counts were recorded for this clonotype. CDR3 sequence reads: CAISDPTSKPYEQYF. The CDR3 region has the DNA TGTGCCATCAGTGACCCGACTAGTAAACCCTACGAGCAGTACTTC. The chain couples TRBV10-3 to TRBJ2-7; perhaps TRBD2 as D (6 bases). This CDR3 region has 15 residues. Germline assignment: CDR1 ENHRY and CDR2 SYGVKD. Trimming cost V 3 bases and J 2 bases, with 14 bases left between them.